One and the same sample provided the 18 T cell receptor beta chains below, sequenced in a study of HIV-infected patients and healthy controls. All unsorted peripheral T cells were captured because whole blood was used without fractionation. Around 0.5 ug RNA was reverse transcribed with alpha and beta constant-region primers. Using multiplexing indices, alpha and beta chain libraries were generated apart by chain-specific third strand synthesis. TCRdb re-analysed the 5' RACE reads in MiXCR, keeping a single row per CDR3 protein. This sample has approximately 15,000 distinct CDR3 sequences, with around 6.7% found just once. The specimen sequenced was blood. These receptors all come from an adult in good health.

Ten or more counts support this clonotype. The chain links TRBV19 to TRBJ1-5, with 11 bases lining up with TRBD1. This CDR3 is 16 amino acids long. The germline CDR1 and CDR2 sequences are LNHDA and SQIVND (reference sequence). With 7 bases clipped from V and 0 bases from J, the junction kept 5 bases outside the gene matches. In DNA, the CDR3 is TGTGCCAGTACTGGGACAGGGGGATATAGCAATCAGCCCCAGCATTTT. This sequence encodes CASTGTGGYSNQPQHF.

The CDR3 region has the DNA TGTGCCAGCAGTTTAAGTGGTCAGCCCCAGCATTTT. This gives the protein CASSLSGQPQHF. V and J are TRBV12-3 or TRBV12-4 and TRBJ1-5; no firm D call. The CDR3 consists of 12 residues. V was cut by 2 bases and J by 6 bases, with 5 bases left in between.

This clonotype has at least ten counts. The genes are TRBV6-2 or TRBV6-3 and TRBJ2-4, with D possibly being TRBD1 or TRBD2 (5 bases each). Germline CDR1 and CDR2: MNHEY and SVGEGT. This CDR3 comprises 15 residues. The germline V and J ends were trimmed by 6 bases and 0 bases, with 12 bases remaining between them. The CDR3 DNA follows: TGTGCCAGCAGGAAAGGGACCGTAGCCAAAAACATTCAGTACTTC. Its translation: CASRKGTVAKNIQYF.

There are many counts of this clonotype. The chain joins TRBV20-1 to TRBJ2-7, with 11 bases lining up with TRBD2. J lost 9 bases, V lost 0 bases, and 7 bases had no gene match. The CDR3 has 14 amino acids. The germline V gene has CDR1 DFQATT and CDR2 SNEGSKA (reference sequence). The CDR3 here is CSARDRTSGPWQYF. CDR3 nucleotide sequence: TGCAGTGCTAGAGATCGGACTAGCGGGCCCTGGCAGTACTTC.

This clonotype has ten or more counts. The chain employs TRBV6-1 and TRBJ2-4; tentatively, D is TRBD1 (6 bases). Trimming stripped 1 base from V and 5 bases from J, with 9 bases between. Germline assignment: CDR1 MNHNS and CDR2 SASEGT. The CDR3 consists of 14 residues. As DNA, the CDR3 is TGTGCCAGCAGTGAAGACGGGACACAAAACATTCAGTACTTC. Its protein is CASSEDGTQNIQYF.

The rearrangement joins TRBV10-3 to TRBJ2-2, with 7 bases aligning to TRBD1. The CDR3 is 15 amino acids. J was trimmed by 3 bases and V by 10 bases; bases with no gene match: 11. The germline gives CDR1 ENHRY, CDR2 SYGVKD. This CDR3 is CATSVTGTHTGELFF. The CDR3 nucleotides are TGTGCCACCTCAGTGACAGGGACACACACCGGGGAGCTGTTTTTT.

This clonotype was counted ten times or more. The V gene is TRBV24-1, the J gene TRBJ2-1; D is possibly TRBD1 or TRBD2 (5 bases each). CDR1 KGHDR and CDR2 SFDVKD come from the germline V gene. The V and J ends lost 5 bases and 6 bases respectively, with 19 bases between them. The CDR3 covers 16 residues. CDR3 residues: CATSAAPGARPNEQFF. The CDR3 nucleotides read TGTGCCACCAGTGCCGCCCCCGGGGCCAGACCCAATGAGCAGTTCTTC.

The V call is TRBV7-3, the J call TRBJ2-3, with D hard to call. The CDR3 sequence is 13 residues long. Per germline, CDR1 SGHTA and CDR2 FQGTGA. V was shortened by 4 bases and J by 3 bases, with 8 bases between the two germline ends. The CDR3 reads CASSSTGTDTQYF. The CDR3 nucleotides are TGTGCCAGCAGCTCTACTGGAACAGATACGCAGTATTTT. Complete variable domain (other parts from reference TRBV7-3 and TRBJ2-3): GAGVSQTPSNKVTEKGKYVELRCDPISGHTALYWYRQSLGQGPEFLIYFQGTGAADDSGLPNDRFFAVRPEGSVSTLKIQRTERGDSAVYLCASSSTGTDTQYFGPGTRLTVL.

This clonotype came up many times. The chain carries TRBV18 and TRBJ1-1; D not certain. Per the germline V gene, CDR1 is KGHSH and CDR2 is LQKENI. The CDR3 loop spans 16 amino acids. Trimming cost V 3 bases and J 1 base, with 15 bases left between them. For the CDR3, the DNA is TGTGCCAGCTCACCGGGCAGGTCTCCTCGGAACACTGAAGCTTTCTTT. It codes for CASSPGRSPRNTEAFF.

Many counts were recorded for this clonotype. The J gene is TRBJ2-3, the V gene TRBV6-4, with TRBD2 as a possible D gene (7 bases). Deletions cut 0 bases from V and 4 bases from J, with 14 bases between. The germline CDR1 and CDR2 sequences are MRHNA and SNTAGT. This CDR3 has 16 amino acids. CDR3 DNA sequence: TGTGCCAGCAGTGACTCGGCCGGGGGGCGGGCAGATACGCAGTATTTT. Amino acids: CASSDSAGGRADTQYF.

This clonotype appeared many times. This chain joins TRBV4-3 and TRBJ2-1; D is perhaps TRBD1 or TRBD2 (6 bases each). CDR1 and CDR2 (germline): LGHNA, YSLEER. The V end lost 0 bases, the J end lost 6 bases, and 15 bases lay between the germline ends. The CDR3 loop spans 16 amino acids. This CDR3 reads CASSQDGGGPGNEQFF. DNA of the CDR3: TGCGCCAGCAGCCAAGACGGTGGGGGGCCCGGCAATGAGCAGTTCTTC.

This clonotype showed up many times. This rearrangement joins TRBV20-1 to TRBJ1-4, with 10 nucleotides matching TRBD1. CDR1 is DFQATT, CDR2 SNEGSKA, per germline (reference sequence). The CDR3 is 13 amino acids. Trimming cost V 5 bases and J 10 bases; bases outside gene matches: 7. CDR3 sequence (DNA): TGCAGTGCTGGGGGACAGGGGACGGGAAAACTGTTTTTT. Its protein product is CSAGGQGTGKLFF.

This clonotype showed up just a few times. This sequence joins TRBV27 and TRBJ2-5; TRBD1 matches at 10 bases. The CDR3 contains 15 residues. CDR1 MNHEY and CDR2 SMNVEV come from the germline V gene (reference sequence). V shed 5 bases and J 0 bases; nucleotides not matched to a gene: 3. The DNA of the CDR3 is TGTGCCAGCAGTCGGGACAGGGGAAACCAAGAGACCCAGTACTTC. This translates into CASSRDRGNQETQYF.

At least ten counts were recorded for this clonotype. The V and J genes are TRBV9 and TRBJ1-4; 9 bases agree with TRBD1. Germline V lookup: CDR1 SGDLS, CDR2 YYNGEE. This CDR3 region has 15 residues. V dropped 3 bases and J dropped 8; count of bases not matched to a gene: 8. The CDR3 nucleotides read TGTGCCAGCAGCGGAACGGGACAGGGTGGGGAAAAACTGTTTTTT. Translated: CASSGTGQGGEKLFF.

This clonotype was seen at least ten times. V and J are TRBV7-6 and TRBJ1-1; no clear D gene. The CDR3 runs 13 residues. Trimming pared 5 bases from V and 2 bases from J, leaving 9 bases between. Germline V gene lookup returns CDR1 SGHVS and CDR2 FNYEAQ. Written as DNA, the CDR3 is TGTGCCAGCAGCCGACGGCCCAACACTGAAGCTTTCTTT. Its protein product is CASSRRPNTEAFF.

This clonotype was counted ten times or more. The chain joins TRBV9 to TRBJ2-5; TRBD2 might be the D (5 bases). The germline V gene encodes CDR1 SGDLS and CDR2 YYNGEE. Trimming shortened V by 3 bases and J by 0 bases, and 9 bases separated the two germline ends. The CDR3 loop spans 14 amino acids. CDR3 residues: CASSAYGDQETQYF. The CDR3 coding sequence is TGTGCCAGCAGCGCTTACGGGGACCAAGAGACCCAGTACTTC.

This clonotype has a count of ten or more. The DNA for the CDR3 is TGTGCCAGCAGCTCGGTTGAACGCGGACAAGAGACCCAGTACTTC. Translated: CASSSVERGQETQYF. V usage is TRBV5-6 and J usage is TRBJ2-5, with unresolved D. V gave up 3 bases and J gave up 2 bases, with 14 bases separating them. CDR1 is SGHDT, CDR2 YYEEEE, per germline. The CDR3 has 15 amino acids.

This clonotype was seen repeatedly, ten times or more. The V call is TRBV7-9, the J call TRBJ2-3; no firm D call. Germline assignment: CDR1 SEHNR and CDR2 FQNEAQ (reference sequence). V lost 8 bases to trimming and J lost 0 bases, with 12 bases between them. The CDR3 spans 14 residues. The CDR3 sequence: CASGRSSSTDTQYF. The CDR3 DNA reads as TGTGCCAGCGGTAGGAGTTCTAGCACAGATACGCAGTATTTT.